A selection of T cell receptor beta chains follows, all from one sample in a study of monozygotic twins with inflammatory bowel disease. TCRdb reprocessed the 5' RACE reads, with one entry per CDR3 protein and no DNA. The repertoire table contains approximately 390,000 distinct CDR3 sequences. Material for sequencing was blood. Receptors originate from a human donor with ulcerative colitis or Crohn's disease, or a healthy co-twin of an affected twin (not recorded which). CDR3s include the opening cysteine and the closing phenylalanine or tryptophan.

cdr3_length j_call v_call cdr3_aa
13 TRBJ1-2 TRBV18 CASSPRDSGGYTF
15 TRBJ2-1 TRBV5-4 CASSYRLDFYNEQFF
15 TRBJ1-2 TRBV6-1 CASSEVAGGPYGYTF
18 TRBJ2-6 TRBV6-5 CASSLQGQGNFGANVLTF
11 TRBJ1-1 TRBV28 CASSYIAEAFF
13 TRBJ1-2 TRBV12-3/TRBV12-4 CASSFQTNYGYTF
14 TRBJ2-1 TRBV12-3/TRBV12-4 CASSKGDTNNEQFF
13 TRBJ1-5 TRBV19 CASSIVGEEPQHF
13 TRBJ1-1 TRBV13 CASSMDRGSEAFF
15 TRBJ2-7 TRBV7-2 CASSFRGDSFYEQYF
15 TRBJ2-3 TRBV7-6 CASSSLDRAADTQYF
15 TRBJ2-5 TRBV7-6 CASSPEIAPGETQYF
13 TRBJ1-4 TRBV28 CATKMSTNEKLFF
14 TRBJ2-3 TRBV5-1 CASTWQGRTDTQYF
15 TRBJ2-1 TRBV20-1 CSAGMTSGRGGEQFF
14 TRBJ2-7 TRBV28 CASSSGTGVTEQYF
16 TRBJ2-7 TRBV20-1 CSARAPGLAGGYEQYF
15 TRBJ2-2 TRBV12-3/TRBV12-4 CASSFGTGGSGELFF
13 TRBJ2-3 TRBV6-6 CASSYSMTGTQYF
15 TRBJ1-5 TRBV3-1 CASSPTGTNDQPQHF
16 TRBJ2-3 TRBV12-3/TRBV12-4 CASSQGGTSPEDTQYF
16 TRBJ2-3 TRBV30 CAWSVLAGITPDTQYF
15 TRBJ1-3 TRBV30 CAWTLKGAPGNTIYF
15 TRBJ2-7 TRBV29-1 CSVTKGTGGIYEQYF
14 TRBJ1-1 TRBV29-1 CSAVQGPTNTEAFF
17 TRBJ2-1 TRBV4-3 CASSQRVAGGYYNEQFF
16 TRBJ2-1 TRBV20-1 CSARDLFGAGYNEQFF
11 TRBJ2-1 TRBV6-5 CASSQGIEQFF
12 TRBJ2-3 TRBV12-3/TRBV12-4 CASRAGLDTQYF
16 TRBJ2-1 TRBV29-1 CSVEGGEAKTYNEQFF
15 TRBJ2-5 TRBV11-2 CASSSQDGNQETQYF